The clone carrying this T cell receptor beta chain has more than one count but fewer than ten. Its specificity is unknown. This record belongs to a study of cytomegalovirus exposure and HLA in healthy donors. The CDR3 spans 15 residues. CDR1 and CDR2 (germline): SNHLY, FYNNEI. The J segment lost 0 bases and the V segment lost 4 bases, leaving 4 bases of the junction unmatched. Study findings and constraints: In a later analysis, V- and J-gene trimming of beta chains associated with a DCLRE1C missense variant, replicated independently. Analyses of presence and absence presupposed an approximately uniform sequencing depth across donors.

60 Vbeta and 13 Jbeta primers were used in PCR. Profiling relied on immunoSEQ multiplex PCR, and the TCRdb table lists in-frame clones only, not all of them. In the table there are about 160,000 clones, approximately 80% of which are singletons. The sample was PBMCs. This chain uses TRBV2 with TRBJ2-7; 9 bases align to TRBD1. The receptor comes from a man aged 30 to 45 in good health and CMV-seropositive. CDR3: CASSGRQGVSYEQYF. In nucleotides, the CDR3 is TGTGCCAGCAGTGGGAGACAGGGGGTCTCCTACGAGCAGTACTTC.